This T cell receptor (beta chain) was captured in a study of cytomegalovirus exposure and HLA in healthy donors. General observations from the study: Among TCR sequences, most were rare, though some public TCRs appeared in many donors. High specificity and sensitivity for cytomegalovirus status were reported for the classifier.

Note on this clone: Antigen specificity is unknown.

Produced via immunoSEQ multiplex PCR; TCRdb's table is partial and in-frame only. The top ten clones hold more than 10% of a sample with hundreds of thousands of clones, approximately 84% of them seen once. The germline CDR1 and CDR2 sequences are SEHNR and FQNEAQ (reference sequence). V was pared by 8 bases and J by 4 bases, with 13 bases of the junction left unmatched. The CDR3 has 17 residues. The clonotype originates from a man younger than 30 in good health and CMV-seropositive. The source material was PBMCs. The chain joins TRBV7-9 to TRBJ2-2; TRBD2 aligns across 10 bases. In DNA form, the CDR3 reads TGTGCCAGCGCTGACAGTTCTAGCGGGAGTTTCACCGGGGAGCTGTTTTTT. This gives the protein CASADSSSGSFTGELFF.